The clone carrying this TCR beta chain is a singleton in its sample. Its antigen is not identified. The data are from a study of cytomegalovirus exposure and HLA in healthy donors. The study's findings and limits: A few CMV-associated chains were confirmed in vitro to be specific for CMV antigens. According to a later analysis, TCR clusters from the first cohort tended to co-occur in the approximately 130 validation repertoires. Diagnosis of cytomegalovirus status made by the classifier reportedly showed high specificity and sensitivity.

Method: immunoSEQ multiplex PCR; TCRdb's copy keeps in-frame clones and lacks some. The repertoire holds about 310,000 clones, roughly 88% seen once, with approximately 0.96% in the top ten. Separation from the approximately 710-subject first cohort characterized the roughly 120-subject validation cohort, to which the donors belonged. V shed 4 bases and J 6 bases; nucleotides not matched to a gene: 9. CDR3 length: 14 amino acids. The germline V gene has CDR1 SGHRS and CDR2 YFSETQ. V usage is TRBV5-1 and J usage is TRBJ1-2, with 7 bases fitting TRBD1. The TCR comes from a man between 25 and 39 years old in good health and CMV-seronegative. Specimen: PBMCs. The CDR3 reads CASSPDSTGNGYTF. In nucleotides, the CDR3 is TGCGCCAGCAGCCCAGACTCGACAGGGAATGGCTACACCTTC.